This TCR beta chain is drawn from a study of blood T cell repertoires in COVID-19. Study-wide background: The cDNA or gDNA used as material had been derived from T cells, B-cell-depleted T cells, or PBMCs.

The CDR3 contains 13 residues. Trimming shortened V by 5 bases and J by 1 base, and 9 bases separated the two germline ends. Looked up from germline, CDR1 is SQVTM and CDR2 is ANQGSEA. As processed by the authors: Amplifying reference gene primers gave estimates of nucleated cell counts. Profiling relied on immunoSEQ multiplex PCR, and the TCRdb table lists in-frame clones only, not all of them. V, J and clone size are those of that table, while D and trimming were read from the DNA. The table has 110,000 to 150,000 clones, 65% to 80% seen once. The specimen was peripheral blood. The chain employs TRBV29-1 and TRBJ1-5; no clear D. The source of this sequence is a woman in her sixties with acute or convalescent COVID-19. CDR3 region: CSVSRGSNQPQHF. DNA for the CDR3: TGCAGCGTTAGTCGAGGCAGCAATCAGCCCCAGCATTTT.